Listed below are T cell receptor beta chains from one sample, sequenced in a study of shared clonotypes between healthy human individuals. The assay was immunoSEQ multiplex PCR, and TCRdb's table has in-frame clones only and misses some. This sample has around 1.9 million clones, with approximately 92% found just once. The sequenced sample was naive CD8+ T cells from PBMCs. The receptors stem from a man between 18 and 35 years old in good health. Some clones in this sample may be carry-over from other donors' samples. Both conserved end residues are part of each CDR3. Fields, in order: V gene, D gene, J gene, clone size, CDR3 DNA, CDR3 protein. A D gene is named only where the DNA matches it firmly. Part of the rows lack a size; the others show once, few, many or a class for expanded clones.

TRBV7-2	.	TRBJ2-2	.	TGTGCCAGCAGTTTTAAAGTGGGGCCCCTTACGAACACCGGGGAGCTGTTTTTT	CASSFKVGPLTNTGELFF
TRBV15	TRBD2	TRBJ2-1	.	TGTGCCACCAGCAGAGAGGCTAGCGGGAGAGGTGAGCAGTTCTTC	CATSREASGRGEQFF
TRBV28	.	TRBJ1-2	.	TGTGCCAGCAGAACCACAGGGAGCTATGGCTACACCTTC	CASRTTGSYGYTF
TRBV6-5	.	TRBJ2-3	once	TGTGCCAGCAGGCCCCCGGGCCGCCCCTATACGCAGTATTTT	CASRPPGRPYTQYF
TRBV11-2	.	TRBJ2-5	.	TGTGCCAGCAGCTTAGATCCCACCGGGCAAGAGACCCAGTACTTC	CASSLDPTGQETQYF
TRBV2	TRBD1	TRBJ2-7	.	TGTGCCAGCAGTGAAGCAACAGGGGGAAGCTACGAGCAGTACTTC	CASSEATGGSYEQYF
TRBV5-6	TRBD1	TRBJ2-7	.	TGTGCCAGCAGCCCACTGGGACAGGGGGCGGCAAACGAGCAGTACTTC	CASSPLGQGAANEQYF
TRBV29-1	.	TRBJ1-1	.	TGCAGCGTATTCCTCAGGCGGGGCCAAGGGCTGTTGAACACTGAAGCTTTCTTT	CSVFLRRGQGLLNTEAFF
TRBV7-8	.	TRBJ2-1	.	TGTGCCAGCAGCTACGCCGGGACATTGGCTGAGCAGTTCTTC	CASSYAGTLAEQFF
TRBV14	.	TRBJ2-5	once	TGTGCCAGCAGCCTCCGACCAGGGGAGACCCAGTACTTC	CASSLRPGETQYF
TRBV14	.	TRBJ2-7	.	TGTGCCAGCAGCCAAGGCTACGAGCAGTACTTC	CASSQGYEQYF
TRBV28	TRBD1	TRBJ2-7	.	TGTGCCAGCTTACCCGACAGGGGACTTTCCTACGAGCAGTACTTC	CASLPDRGLSYEQYF
TRBV10-3	TRBD2	TRBJ2-7	.	TGTGCCATCAGTGGGCCGACTAGCGGGAGTAGCAACGAGCAGTACTTC	CAISGPTSGSSNEQYF
TRBV9	.	TRBJ2-1	once	TGTGCCAGCAGCGTAGTGGGTGGGACGGGACGCAGCCGTGAGCAGTTCTTC	CASSVVGGTGRSREQFF
TRBV5-6	.	TRBJ1-2	.	TGTGCCAGCAGGGGATCCGGGACGGTGAACTATGGCTACACCTTC	CASRGSGTVNYGYTF
TRBV11-2	.	TRBJ2-7	.	TGTGCCAGCAGCTTAGTTCGTTTAGCGGACTACGAGCAGTACTTC	CASSLVRLADYEQYF
TRBV11-2	.	TRBJ2-7	.	TGTGCCAGCAGCTTAGTGAGCTACGAGCAGTACTTC	CASSLVSYEQYF
TRBV7-9	.	TRBJ2-2	.	TGTGCAGTCAGCGGCGGGAACACCGGGGAGCTGTTTTTT	CAVSGGNTGELFF
TRBV9	.	TRBJ2-3	.	TGTGCCAGCAGCGTAGCTCGGACGGCTAGCACAGATACGCAGTATTTT	CASSVARTASTDTQYF
TRBV28	.	TRBJ1-2	.	TGTGCCAGCAGTTTGGGGGGAGGGGCCCTTGCGGGCTACACCTTC	CASSLGGGALAGYTF
TRBV27	.	TRBJ2-7	.	TGTGCCAGCAGTTTCGGTGCTGGATTCGGCGAGCAGTACTTC	CASSFGAGFGEQYF
TRBV28	TRBD2	TRBJ2-1	.	TGTGCCATCCTGGGGGAGCGGGAGAGCTCCTACAATGAGCAGTTCTTC	CAILGERESSYNEQFF
TRBV4-3	.	TRBJ2-2	.	TGCGCCAGCAGCCAAGATTGGAAAGCGAACACCGGGGAGCTGTTTTTT	CASSQDWKANTGELFF
TRBV4-1	TRBD2	TRBJ2-4	.	TGCGCCAGCAGCCAAGGCGCTAGCGGGAGAGGGAACATTCAGTACTTC	CASSQGASGRGNIQYF
TRBV9	.	TRBJ2-7	.	TGTGCCAGCAGCGCGTCTAGCTCTGGACCCAAACCCTACGAGCAGTACTTC	CASSASSSGPKPYEQYF
TRBV11-2	.	TRBJ2-7	.	TGTGCCAGCAGCTCGTTCCGGGACAACGGCTACGAGCAGTACTTC	CASSSFRDNGYEQYF
TRBV4-1	TRBD1	TRBJ2-7	.	TGCGCCAGCAGCCAAGTGGGACAGTCCTCCTACGAGCAGTACTTC	CASSQVGQSSYEQYF
TRBV19	.	TRBJ2-7	.	TGTGCCAGTAGTCCGGGTAGAGCCTACGAGCAGTACTTC	CASSPGRAYEQYF
TRBV4-3	TRBD2	TRBJ2-7	.	TGCGCCAGCTCCTTCTGGGGAGGGTCCTACGAGCAGTACTTC	CASSFWGGSYEQYF
TRBV13	TRBD2	TRBJ2-2	.	TGTGCCAGCAGCCTCCCTCACTGGGGGAGGGCGACCGGGGAGCTGTTTTTT	CASSLPHWGRATGELFF
TRBV7-9	TRBD1	TRBJ2-7	once	TGTGCCGAAGGGACAGGGGTTTACGAGCAGTACTTC	CAEGTGVYEQYF
TRBV27	TRBD2	TRBJ2-7	.	TGTGCCAGCAGCAAACGGACTAGCCTGTTCGACGAGCAGTACTTC	CASSKRTSLFDEQYF
TRBV9	.	TRBJ2-1	.	TGTGCCAGCAGCGCGCTCTCCGAGCGCGATGAGCAGTTCTTC	CASSALSERDEQFF
TRBV5-6	TRBD1	TRBJ2-1	.	TGTGCCAGCAGCCCTGACAGGGTAGGCAATGAGCAGTTCTTC	CASSPDRVGNEQFF
TRBV4-2	.	TRBJ1-5	once	TGTGCCAGCAGCCAAGATCTGGAAAGTTACAATCAGCCCCAGCATTTT	CASSQDLESYNQPQHF
TRBV5-5	TRBD2	TRBJ2-7	.	TGTGCCAGCAGCTCGCGGACTAGCTCTTCCGAGCAGTACTTC	CASSSRTSSSEQYF
TRBV6-6	.	TRBJ1-1	many	TGTGCCAGCAGCTTGCACTCGGGAGAGGTCACTGAAGCTTTCTTT	CASSLHSGEVTEAFF
TRBV6-5	.	TRBJ2-7	once	TGTGCCAGCAGGCCGAGGAGGGCGGACGAGCAGTACTTC	CASRPRRADEQYF
TRBV14	.	TRBJ2-2	once	TGTGCCAGCAGCCAAGGACAGCTCTCAAGCACCGGGGAGCTGTTTTTT	CASSQGQLSSTGELFF
TRBV28	.	TRBJ2-1	.	TGTGCCAGCAGTTTGGAGGAGGACAATGAGCAGTTCTTC	CASSLEEDNEQFF
TRBV7-3	.	TRBJ2-3	.	TGTGCCAGCAGCACCGGGACCTCTCCCTACACAGATACGCAGTATTTT	CASSTGTSPYTDTQYF
TRBV2	TRBD2	TRBJ2-1	.	TGTGCCAGCAGTGAAGCGCTTGTGGGACTAGCGGGAGGTATCTCCTACAATGAGCAGTTCTTC	CASSEALVGLAGGISYNEQFF
TRBV5-1	TRBD2	TRBJ2-1	.	TGCGCCAGCAGCTTGGTCTCGCGGGAGGGCCTGAGCTCCTACAATGAGCAGTTCTTC	CASSLVSREGLSSYNEQFF
TRBV27	.	TRBJ2-7	.	TGTGCCAGCAGTTCGGTGGACGAGCAGTACTTC	CASSSVDEQYF
TRBV4-3	.	TRBJ1-1	.	TGCGCCAGCAGCCGAGTAGGGGGGGGCCAATTGAACACTGAAGCTTTCTTT	CASSRVGGGQLNTEAFF
TRBV13	TRBD1	TRBJ2-2	.	TGTGCCAGCAGCTTTAGGACAGGGAGCGGGGAGCTGTTTTTT	CASSFRTGSGELFF
TRBV21-1	.	TRBJ1-5	.	TGTGCCAGCAGCAATGGCCCGACGGCGAGGGGTCAGCCCCAGCATTTT	CASSNGPTARGQPQHF
TRBV28	TRBD1	TRBJ1-1	.	TGTGCCAGCAGCCCAACAGGGGGCGACACTGAAGCTTTCTTT	CASSPTGGDTEAFF
TRBV5-1	TRBD1	TRBJ1-4	.	TGCGCCAGCAGCTATATGGGACAGGGGAATGAAAAACTGTTTTTT	CASSYMGQGNEKLFF
TRBV9	.	TRBJ2-1	.	TGTGCCAGCAGCTTCGGAAGGGACGGCAGGCCGGATGAGCAGTTCTTC	CASSFGRDGRPDEQFF
TRBV27	.	TRBJ2-7	.	TGTGCCAGCAGTTTAGGAGGAATGGACGAGCAGTACTTC	CASSLGGMDEQYF
TRBV18	.	TRBJ1-1	.	TGTGCCAGCTCACCAGGCGGGAACACTGAAGCTTTCTTT	CASSPGGNTEAFF
TRBV9	.	TRBJ2-2	.	TGTGCCAGCAGCGTAGCCCAAGGTCCCGGGGAGCTGTTTTTT	CASSVAQGPGELFF
TRBV9	TRBD1	TRBJ2-1	.	TGTGCCAGCAGCGTAGACCCGGGACAGCGCAATGAGCAGTTCTTC	CASSVDPGQRNEQFF